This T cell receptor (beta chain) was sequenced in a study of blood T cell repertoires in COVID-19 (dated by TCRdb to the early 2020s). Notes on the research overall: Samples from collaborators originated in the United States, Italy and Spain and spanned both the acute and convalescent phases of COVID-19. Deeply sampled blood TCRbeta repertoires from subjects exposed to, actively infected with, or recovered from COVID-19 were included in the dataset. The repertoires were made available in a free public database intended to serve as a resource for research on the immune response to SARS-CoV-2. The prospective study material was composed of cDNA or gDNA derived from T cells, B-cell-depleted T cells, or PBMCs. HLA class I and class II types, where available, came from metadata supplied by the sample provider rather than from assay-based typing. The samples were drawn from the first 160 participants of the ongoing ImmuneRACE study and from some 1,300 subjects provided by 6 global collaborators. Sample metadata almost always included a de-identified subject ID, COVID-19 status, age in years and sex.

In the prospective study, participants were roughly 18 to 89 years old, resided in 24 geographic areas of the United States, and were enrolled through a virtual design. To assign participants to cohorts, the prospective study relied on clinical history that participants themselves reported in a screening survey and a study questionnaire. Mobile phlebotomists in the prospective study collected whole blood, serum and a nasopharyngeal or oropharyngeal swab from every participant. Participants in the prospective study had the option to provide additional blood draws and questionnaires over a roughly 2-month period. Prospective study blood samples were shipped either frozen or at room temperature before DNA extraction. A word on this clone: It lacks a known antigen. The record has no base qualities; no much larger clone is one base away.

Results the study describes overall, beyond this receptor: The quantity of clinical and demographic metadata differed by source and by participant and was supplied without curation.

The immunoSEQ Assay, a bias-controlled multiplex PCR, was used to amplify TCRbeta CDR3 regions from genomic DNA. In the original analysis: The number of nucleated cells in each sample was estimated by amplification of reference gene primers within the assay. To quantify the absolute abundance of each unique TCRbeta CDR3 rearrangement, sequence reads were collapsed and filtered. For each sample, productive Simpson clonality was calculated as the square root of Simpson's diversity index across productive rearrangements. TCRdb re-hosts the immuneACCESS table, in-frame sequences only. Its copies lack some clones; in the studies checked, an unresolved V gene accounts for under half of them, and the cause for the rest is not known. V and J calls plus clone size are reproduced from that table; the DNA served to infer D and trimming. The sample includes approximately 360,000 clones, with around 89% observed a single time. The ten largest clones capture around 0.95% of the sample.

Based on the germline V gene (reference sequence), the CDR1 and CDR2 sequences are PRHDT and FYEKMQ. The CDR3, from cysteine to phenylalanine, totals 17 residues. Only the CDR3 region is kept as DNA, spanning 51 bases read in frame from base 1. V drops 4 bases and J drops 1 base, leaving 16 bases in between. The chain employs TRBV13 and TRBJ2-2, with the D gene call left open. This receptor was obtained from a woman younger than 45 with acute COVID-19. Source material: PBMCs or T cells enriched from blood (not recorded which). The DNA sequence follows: TGTGCCAGCAGCTCGATTATGATGGGCTTGAACACCGGGGAGCTGTTTTTT. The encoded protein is CASSSIMMGLNTGELFF.